This TCR beta chain was identified during a study of molecular identifiers for immune sequencing clone quantification. Listed TCR primers and previously described methods were used for bulk TCR libraries. In TCRdb, the PCR reads were re-called with MiXCR into one record per CDR3 protein. The repertoire has 90,000 or so distinct CDR3 sequences, more than 20% of them found once; the top ten carry around 0.77%. Study results and caveats: Whereas clones above 20 RNA copies held under 1% of naive-cell molecules, they held over 97% of effector molecules.

A word on this clonotype: What it recognizes is unknown.

The CDR3 has 15 amino acids. Looked up from germline, CDR1 is MNHEY and CDR2 is SVGAGI. After removal of 2 bases from V and 0 bases from J, the junction contained 3 bases not matched to a gene. The specimen sequenced was naive CD8+ T cells from blood, with Jurkat cell RNA spiked in. This sample's subset: FACS-sorted CD8+CD4-CCR7+CD45RA+ naive T cells. This TCR was recovered from a human donor in good health. Some libraries in this study had Jurkat cell RNA spiked in. This chain connects TRBV6-5 to TRBJ2-7; 8 positions match TRBD1. The CDR3 region has the DNA TGTGCCAGCAGTTACGGAGGACAGGGCTCCTACGAGCAGTACTTC. It yields the protein CASSYGGQGSYEQYF.